The T cell receptor beta chain described here comes from a study of Tregs in tolerant kidney transplant recipients. Note on this clone: Its specificity is not known.

The CDR3 contains 13 residues. V lost 7 bases, J lost 5 bases, and 13 bases lay in between. The germline V gene has CDR1 MNHEY and CDR2 SVGAGI. General study points: Validation in larger populations is needed because few patients were studied. Biological reproducibility was not directly addressed in this study. Activated donor B cell expansion appeared to reveal the most relevant donor-specific TCRbeta repertoire.

The repertoire was sequenced with immunoSEQ multiplex PCR; TCRdb's copy has only in-frame clones and lacks some. Of about 240,000 clones listed, approximately 83% are singletons. The source is a human donor in good health. V and J are TRBV6-5 and TRBJ2-3, with a weak D call TRBD2 (7 bases). Specimen: CD4+ T cells from blood. The CDR3 DNA reads as TGTGCCAGCACACCGGGGGGCCGAGATACGCAGTATTTT. Translating it yields CASTPGGRDTQYF.